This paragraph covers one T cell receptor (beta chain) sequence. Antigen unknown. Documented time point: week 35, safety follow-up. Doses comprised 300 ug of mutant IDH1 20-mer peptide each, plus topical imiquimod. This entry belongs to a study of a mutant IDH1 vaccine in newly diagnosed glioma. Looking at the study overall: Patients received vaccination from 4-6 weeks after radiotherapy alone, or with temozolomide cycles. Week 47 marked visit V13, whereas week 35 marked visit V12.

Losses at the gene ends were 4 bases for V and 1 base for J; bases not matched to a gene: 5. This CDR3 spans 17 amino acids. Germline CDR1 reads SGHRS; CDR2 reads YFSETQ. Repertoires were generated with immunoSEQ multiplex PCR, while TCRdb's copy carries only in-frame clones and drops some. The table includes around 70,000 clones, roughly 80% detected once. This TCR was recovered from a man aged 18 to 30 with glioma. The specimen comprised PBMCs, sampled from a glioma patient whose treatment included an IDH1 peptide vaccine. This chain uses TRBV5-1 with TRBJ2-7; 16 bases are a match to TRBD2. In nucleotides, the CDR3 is TGCGCCAGCAGCCAGGGACTAGCGGGAGGGCCTTCCTACGAGCAGTACTTC. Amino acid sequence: CASSQGLAGGPSYEQYF.